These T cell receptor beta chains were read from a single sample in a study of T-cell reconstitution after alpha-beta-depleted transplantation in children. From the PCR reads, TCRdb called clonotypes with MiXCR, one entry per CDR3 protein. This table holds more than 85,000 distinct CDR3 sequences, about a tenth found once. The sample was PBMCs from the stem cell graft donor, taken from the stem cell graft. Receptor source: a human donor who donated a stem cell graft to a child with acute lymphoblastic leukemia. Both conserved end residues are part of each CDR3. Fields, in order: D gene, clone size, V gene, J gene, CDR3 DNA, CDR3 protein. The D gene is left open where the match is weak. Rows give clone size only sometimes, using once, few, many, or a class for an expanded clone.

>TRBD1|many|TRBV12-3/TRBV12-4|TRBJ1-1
TGTGCCAGCAGTTTAAGGACAGGGAACACTGAAGCTTTCTTT
CASSLRTGNTEAFF
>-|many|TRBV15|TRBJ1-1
TGTGCCACCAGCATCCCGACAGTTGAAGTTTTCTTT
CATSIPTVEVFF
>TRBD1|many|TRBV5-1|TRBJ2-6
TGCGCCAGCAGCTTGGTTTCCAGGGGGACTGGGGCCAACGTCCTGACTTTC
CASSLVSRGTGANVLTF
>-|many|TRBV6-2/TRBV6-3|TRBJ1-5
TGTGCCAGCAGTTATGGGCAAACTCAGCCCCAGCATTTT
CASSYGQTQPQHF
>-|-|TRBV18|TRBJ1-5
TGTGCCAGCTCACCAAACGCAGGACAGCCTCAGAATCAGCCCCAGCATTTT
CASSPNAGQPQNQPQHF
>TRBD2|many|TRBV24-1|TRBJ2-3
TGTGCCACCAGTGATGATAGCGGGGGCCGTAATACGCAGTATTTT
CATSDDSGGRNTQYF
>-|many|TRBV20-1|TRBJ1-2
TGCAGTGCTAGGGACCGGGACATCTCTGGTACCAACTATGGCTACACCTTC
CSARDRDISGTNYGYTF
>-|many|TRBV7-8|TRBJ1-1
TGTGCCAGCAGCTCAGCCAGGGAAAGGGGCACTGAAGCTTTCTTT
CASSSARERGTEAFF
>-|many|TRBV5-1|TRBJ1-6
TGCGCCAGCAGCCCGAGGACTAGCTATAATTCACCCCTCCACTTT
CASSPRTSYNSPLHF
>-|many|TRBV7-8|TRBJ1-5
TGTGCCAGCAGCGTCCGTGGGGGGCCCTCTTCGAGCAATCAGCCCCAGCATTTT
CASSVRGGPSSSNQPQHF
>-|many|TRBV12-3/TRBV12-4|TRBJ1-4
TGTGCCAGCACCCCATCCCACAGGTTGAATGAAAAACTGTTTTTT
CASTPSHRLNEKLFF
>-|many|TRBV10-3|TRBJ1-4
TGTGCCATCAACGGGGGGTTCCCCGCAACTAATGAAAAACTGTTTTTT
CAINGGFPATNEKLFF
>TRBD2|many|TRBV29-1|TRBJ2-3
TGCAGCGTCCTGACTAGCGGGAGTGTCACAGATACGCAGTATTTT
CSVLTSGSVTDTQYF
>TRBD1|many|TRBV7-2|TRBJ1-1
TGTGCCAGCAGCTTAGCAGGACAGGGGTCGGCTGAAGCTTTCTTT
CASSLAGQGSAEAFF
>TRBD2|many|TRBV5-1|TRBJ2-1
TGCGCCAGCAGCTTGGTGGCCGGGACTAGCGGTTACAATGAGCAGTTCTTC
CASSLVAGTSGYNEQFF
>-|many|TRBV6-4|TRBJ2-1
TGTGCCAGCAGTGACTCAGGGCTAGCCCTCGGTGAGCAGTTCTTC
CASSDSGLALGEQFF
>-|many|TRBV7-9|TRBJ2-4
TGTGCCAGCAGCTTAGGTGGAGGCAAAAACATTCAGTACTTC
CASSLGGGKNIQYF
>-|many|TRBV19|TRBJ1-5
TGTGCCAGTAGTCAAGGGGGGGCGAGCAATCAGCCCCAGCATTTT
CASSQGGASNQPQHF
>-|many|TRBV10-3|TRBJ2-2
TGTGCCATCAGTGAGTCGGATTCGAACACCGGGGAGCTGTTTTTT
CAISESDSNTGELFF
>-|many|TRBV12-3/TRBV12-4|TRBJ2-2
TGTGCCAGCAGTTTCGGGGGACGGGCGGGTGCCGGGGAGCTGTTTTTT
CASSFGGRAGAGELFF
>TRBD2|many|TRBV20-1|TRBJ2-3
TGCAGTGCGACCCCAGCGGGGCGGCGTGATACGCAGTATTTT
CSATPAGRRDTQYF
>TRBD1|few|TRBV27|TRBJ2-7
TGTGCCAGCAGTCTTCGATCCGGGACAGATATTCCCTACGAGCAGTACTTC
CASSLRSGTDIPYEQYF
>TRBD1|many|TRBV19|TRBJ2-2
TGTGCCAGTAGTCCGGCCGGGACAGGAAACACCGGGGAGCTGTTTTTT
CASSPAGTGNTGELFF
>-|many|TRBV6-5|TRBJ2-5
TGTGCCAGCAGTTATTTGGGCCTAGGGGGGCAGGTTGAGGAGACCCAGTACTTC
CASSYLGLGGQVEETQYF
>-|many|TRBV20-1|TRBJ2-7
TGCAGTGCTGCACCGGGACCGGAGGTCTACGAGCAGTACTTC
CSAAPGPEVYEQYF
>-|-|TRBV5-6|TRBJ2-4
TGTGCCAGCAGCTTAGTCCCCACAGGGAACAAAAACATTCAGTACTTC
CASSLVPTGNKNIQYF
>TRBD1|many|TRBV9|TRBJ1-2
TGTGCCAGCAGGGACTGGACAGGGGGAACCTATGGCTACACCTTC
CASRDWTGGTYGYTF
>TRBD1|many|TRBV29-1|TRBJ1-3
TGCAGCGTTGAGCGGACAGGCGGAAACACCATATATTTT
CSVERTGGNTIYF
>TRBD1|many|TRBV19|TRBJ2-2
TGTGCCAGTAGGGCCCAAACAGGGGGCACCGGGGAGCTGTTTTTT
CASRAQTGGTGELFF
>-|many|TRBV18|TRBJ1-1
TGTGCCAGCTCATTACAAGGAGGGACCGAAGCTTTCTTT
CASSLQGGTEAFF
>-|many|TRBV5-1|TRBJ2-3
TGCGCCAGCAGCGCAGGCCCTAGCACAGATACGCAGTATTTT
CASSAGPSTDTQYF
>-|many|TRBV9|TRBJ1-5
TGTGCCAGCAGCGTACAGCCTCCCTCTAATCAGCCCCAGCATTTT
CASSVQPPSNQPQHF
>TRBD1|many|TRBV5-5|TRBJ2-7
TGTGCCAGCAGCCCTACAGGGGAAAACGAGCAGTACTTC
CASSPTGENEQYF
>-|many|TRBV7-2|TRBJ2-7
TGTGCCAGCAGCTTAGTTTTCACGGGCAGGGGCAACGAGCAGTACTTC
CASSLVFTGRGNEQYF
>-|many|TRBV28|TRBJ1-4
TGTGCCAGCAGGCCCCTCGGAGCAACTAATGAAAAACTGTTTTTT
CASRPLGATNEKLFF
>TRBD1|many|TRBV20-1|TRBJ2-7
TGCAGTGCCCCCCAAGACAGGGGGCCCTACGAGCAGTACTTC
CSAPQDRGPYEQYF
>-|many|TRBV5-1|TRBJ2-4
TGCGCCAGCAGCTTGGGCAGGGAAGAACTAGCCAAAAACATTCAGTACTTC
CASSLGREELAKNIQYF
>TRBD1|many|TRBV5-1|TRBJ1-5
TGCGCCAGCAGCTTGTTGGGACAGGGCAACCAGCCCCAGCATTTT
CASSLLGQGNQPQHF
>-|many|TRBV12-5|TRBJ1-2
TGTGCTAGTGGTTTGGTACTCGGGACGGATGATAACTATGGCTACACCTTC
CASGLVLGTDDNYGYTF
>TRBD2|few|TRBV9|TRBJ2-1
TGTGCCAGCAGCGTAGCCTTAGCGGGAGCCTACAATGAGCAGTTCTTC
CASSVALAGAYNEQFF
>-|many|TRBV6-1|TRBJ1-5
TGTGCCAGCAGTGGCAGGGCACCAAGGCAGCCCCAGCATTTT
CASSGRAPRQPQHF